The next 21 T cell receptor beta chains were all read from a single sample in a study of blood T cell repertoires in COVID-19. TCRdb keeps only in-frame clones here, not all; method: immunoSEQ multiplex PCR. The table records about 240,000 clones, approximately 86% of them present only once. The sequenced sample consisted of peripheral blood. These receptors all stem from a woman in her sixties or seventies with active or convalescent COVID-19.

The chain employs TRBV9 and TRBJ2-7, with TRBD2 identical over 9 bases. CDR3 length: 16 residues. Germline CDR1 SGDLS, CDR2 YYNGEE. J gave up 7 bases and V 0 bases, and 11 bases lay outside the gene matches. In DNA form, the CDR3 reads TGTGCCAGCAGCGTAGATCGGGTAGCGGGGGCTCGGGAGCAGTACTTC. Translated: CASSVDRVAGAREQYF.

The CDR3 DNA follows: TGTGCCAGCGGGCGGGGGCCGAACACCGGGGAGCTGTTTTTT. Protein sequence: CASGRGPNTGELFF. This chain uses TRBV6-5 with TRBJ2-2; TRBD2 might be the D (7 bases). The CDR3 runs 14 residues. Germline V gene lookup returns CDR1 MNHEY and CDR2 SVGAGI. V lost 8 bases, J lost 0 bases, and 10 bases lay in between.

The rearrangement links TRBV3-1 (or the pseudogene TRBV3-2) to TRBJ1-2, with D possibly TRBD1 on 5 matching bases. The V end lost 0 bases, the J end lost 7 bases, and 12 bases lay between the germline ends. Germline V gene sequence: CDR1 LGHDT, CDR2 YNNKEL (reference sequence). The CDR3 is 14 amino acids. The CDR3 sequence: CASSQENRLGGYTF. The CDR3 coding sequence is TGTGCCAGCAGCCAAGAAAACAGGCTAGGTGGCTACACCTTC.

This rearrangement joins TRBV5-6 to TRBJ2-4; TRBD1 is a possible D gene (6 bases). V was shortened by 4 bases and J by 2 bases, with 10 bases between the two germline ends. Germline-derived CDR1 and CDR2 are SGHDT and YYEEEE. The CDR3 covers 14 residues. The CDR3 region has the DNA TGTGCCAGCAGCCCACAGGGTACCAAAAACATTCAGTACTTC. It codes for CASSPQGTKNIQYF.

CDR3: CATSRAGEQFF. The DNA for the CDR3 is TGTGCCACCAGCAGAGCGGGGGAGCAGTTCTTC. The chain is built from TRBV15 and TRBJ2-1; maybe TRBD2 (5 bases). Germline loops: CDR1 LNHNV, CDR2 YYDKDF (reference sequence). The CDR3 sequence is 11 residues long. Deletions cut 1 base from V and 10 bases from J, with 5 bases between.

The genes are TRBV5-1 and TRBJ2-7; TRBD2 agrees at 10 bases. Germline loops: CDR1 SGHRS, CDR2 YFSETQ. With V trimmed by 0 bases and J by 0 bases, 6 bases remained unmatched. CDR3 length: 17 amino acids. The CDR3 sequence: CASSLVPAGGASYEQYF. The CDR3 DNA is TGCGCCAGCAGCTTGGTTCCAGCGGGAGGGGCCTCCTACGAGCAGTACTTC.

This clone was observed a single time. The chain combines TRBV15 with TRBJ2-1; 7 positions match TRBD1. This CDR3 has 17 amino acids. V lost 1 base to trimming and J lost 0 bases; unmatched junction nucleotides: 6. Looked up from germline, CDR1 is LNHNV and CDR2 is YYDKDF (reference sequence). CDR3 sequence (DNA): TGTGCCACCAGCAGAGGGAAGGGACAGAGCTCCTACAATGAGCAGTTCTTC. It specifies CATSRGKGQSSYNEQFF. The whole variable domain, remainder taken from reference TRBV15 and TRBJ2-1, is DAMVIQNPRYQVTQFGKPVTLSCSQTLNHNVMYWYQQKSSQAPKLLFHYYDKDFNNEADTPDNFQSRRPNTSFCFLDIRSPGLGDTAMYLCATSRGKGQSSYNEQFFGPGTRLTVL.

The gene calls are TRBV6-1 and TRBJ2-1; D is unresolved. The CDR3 has 14 residues. Looked up from germline, CDR1 is MNHNS and CDR2 is SASEGT. The V and J ends lost 2 bases and 4 bases respectively, with 9 bases between them. DNA for the CDR3: TGTGCCAGCAGTGAATCCACAGTTTACAATGAGCAGTTCTTC. Protein product: CASSESTVYNEQFF.

This clone was observed once. This chain joins TRBV3-1 (or the pseudogene TRBV3-2) and TRBJ2-1; TRBD1 agrees at 8 bases. CDR3 size: 17 residues. V gave up 1 base and J gave up 7 bases; unmatched junction bases: 12. Germline V gives CDR1 LGHDT, CDR2 YNNKEL (reference sequence). CDR3 residues: CASSQVQGAFGRNEQFF. CDR3 nucleotides: TGTGCCAGCAGCCAAGTTCAGGGGGCCTTTGGTAGGAATGAGCAGTTCTTC.

The chain recombines TRBV13 with TRBJ1-1, with 7 bases fitting TRBD1. CDR3 length equals 15 residues. The germline gives CDR1 PRHDT, CDR2 FYEKMQ (reference sequence). The J segment lost 0 bases and the V segment lost 5 bases, leaving 6 bases of the junction unmatched. Here the CDR3 DNA reads TGTGCCAGCAGCGGCTCCGGGACAGTGAACACTGAAGCTTTCTTT. Translated, it gives CASSGSGTVNTEAFF.

The chain has TRBV10-2 and TRBJ2-7; possibly TRBD1 for D (6 bases). V lost 1 base, J lost 5 bases, and 21 bases lay in between. The CDR3 runs 17 residues. Per germline, CDR1 WSHSY and CDR2 SAAADI. The DNA for the CDR3 is TGCGCCAGCAGTGAGTACGCGGTGACAGGTGCATTCCACGAGCAGTACGTC. This codes for CASSEYAVTGAFHEQYV.

This chain joins TRBV5-3 and TRBJ1-6; 10 bases fit TRBD1. TRBV5-3 is placed among ORFs of uncertain function. Trimming removed 4 bases from V and 8 bases from J; junction bases left unmatched: 3. The CDR3 covers 14 residues. CDR3 region: CARSPGTGDSPLHF. The DNA of the CDR3 is TGTGCCAGAAGCCCCGGGACAGGGGATTCACCCCTCCACTTT.

J is TRBJ2-2 and V is TRBV7-9; D call uncertain. The ends were cut back, 3 bases at V and 4 bases at J, with 12 bases in the middle. This CDR3 comprises 15 residues. CDR1 is SEHNR and CDR2 is FQNEAQ in the germline V gene (reference sequence). The CDR3 protein is CASSFSQVGTGELFF. DNA of the CDR3: TGTGCCAGCAGCTTTTCTCAGGTCGGCACCGGGGAGCTGTTTTTT.

The rearrangement joins TRBV9 to TRBJ2-3; TRBD2 aligns across 7 bases. V shed 4 bases, J shed 3 bases, and the junction held 5 bases outside the gene matches. Germline V gives CDR1 SGDLS, CDR2 YYNGEE. CDR3 size: 14 residues. This CDR3 reads CASSSGLGTDTQYF. CDR3 in DNA: TGTGCCAGCAGCTCCGGACTAGGTACAGATACGCAGTATTTT.

V and J are TRBV18 and TRBJ1-1; TRBD1 might be the D (5 bases). The germline CDR1 and CDR2 sequences are KGHSH and LQKENI. V was pared by 0 bases and J by 0 bases, with 14 bases between. The CDR3 is made up of 17 amino acids. CDR3 amino acids: CASSPPGQSQLNTEAFF. CDR3 nucleotide sequence: TGTGCCAGCTCACCACCGGGGCAGTCCCAACTGAACACTGAAGCTTTCTTT.

The J gene is TRBJ1-6, the V gene TRBV4-1; no clear D gene. CDR1 and CDR2 from the germline V gene are MGHRA and YSYEKL. This CDR3 spans 16 amino acids. Between the trimmed V and J ends, which lost 0 bases and 5 bases, there was a span of 11 bases. The CDR3 here is CASSQDPGQHNSPLHF. In nucleotides, the CDR3 is TGCGCCAGCAGCCAAGATCCTGGGCAGCATAATTCACCCCTCCACTTT.

This chain links TRBV11-2 with TRBJ2-5; 7 nucleotides agree with TRBD2. There are 15 residues in the CDR3. Looked up from germline, CDR1 is SGHAT and CDR2 is FQNNGV. J lost 0 bases, V lost 6 bases, and 7 bases had no gene match. CDR3 in amino acids: CASSVPAGDQETQYF. As DNA, the CDR3 is TGTGCCAGCAGTGTTCCGGCGGGGGACCAAGAGACCCAGTACTTC.

The chain uses TRBV7-9 and TRBJ1-1; possible D gene TRBD1, 6 bases. The CDR3 sequence is 13 residues long. Trimming stripped 5 bases from V and 6 bases from J, with 13 bases between. The germline CDR1 and CDR2 sequences are SEHNR and FQNEAQ (reference sequence). The CDR3 DNA reads as TGTGCCAGCAGCCCTTTAGGGGGGGCTGAAGCTTTCTTT. This sequence encodes CASSPLGGAEAFF.

The chain joins TRBV21-1 to TRBJ1-6. TRBV21-1 represents a pseudogene. CDR3 length: 15 residues. The CDR3 nucleotides read TGTGCCAGCAGCTCGTGGCGGGGAGGTGGGTCACCCCTCCACTTT. Translating it yields CASSSWRGGGSPLHF.

This clone came up once. The chain carries TRBV5-1 and TRBJ2-5; 8 bases are shared with TRBD2. The CDR3 covers 17 residues. V lost 3 bases and J lost 3; bases outside the gene matches: 13. CDR1 is SGHRS, CDR2 YFSETQ, per germline. The CDR3 spells CASSWRPFSGEEETQYF. Here the CDR3 DNA reads TGCGCCAGCAGCTGGCGCCCGTTTAGCGGGGAAGAAGAGACCCAGTACTTC.

The chain uses TRBV11-2 and TRBJ1-1; 7 bases are a match to TRBD1. This CDR3 has 19 residues. The ends lost 6 bases at V and 3 bases at J; junction bases unmatched: 22. Looked up from germline, CDR1 is SGHAT and CDR2 is FQNNGV. CDR3 DNA sequence: TGTGCCAGCAGTTCGGACAGGTTTTATCCTTTGGTCATAGACACTGAAGCTTTCTTT. It is translated as CASSSDRFYPLVIDTEAFF.